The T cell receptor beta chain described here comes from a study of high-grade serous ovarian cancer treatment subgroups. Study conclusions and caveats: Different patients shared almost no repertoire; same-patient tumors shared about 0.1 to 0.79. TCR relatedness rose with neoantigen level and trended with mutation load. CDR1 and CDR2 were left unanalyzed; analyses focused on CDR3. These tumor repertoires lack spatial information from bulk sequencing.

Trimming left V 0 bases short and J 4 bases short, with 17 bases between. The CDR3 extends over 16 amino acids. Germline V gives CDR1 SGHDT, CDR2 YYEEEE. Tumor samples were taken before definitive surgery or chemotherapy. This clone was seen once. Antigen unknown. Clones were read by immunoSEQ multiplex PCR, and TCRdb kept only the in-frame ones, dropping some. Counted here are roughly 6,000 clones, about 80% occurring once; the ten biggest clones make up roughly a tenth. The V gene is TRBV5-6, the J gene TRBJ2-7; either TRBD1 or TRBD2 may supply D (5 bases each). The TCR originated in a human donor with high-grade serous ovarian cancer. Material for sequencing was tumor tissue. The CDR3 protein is CASSLEGRQLTYEQYF. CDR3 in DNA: TGTGCCAGCAGCTTGGAAGGGAGACAGTTGACTTACGAGCAGTACTTC.